Below, 19 T cell receptor beta chains from the same sample are listed, as sequenced in a study of cytomegalovirus exposure and HLA in healthy donors. Primers included in the PCR were 60 Vbeta and 13 Jbeta primers. The table came from immunoSEQ multiplex PCR; TCRdb's copy has only in-frame clones and leaves some out. The data show around 150,000 clones, 65% to 80% seen once. The specimen was PBMCs. The receptors were gathered from a woman between 40 and 55 years old in good health and CMV-seropositive.

CDR3: CASSYSHRPPDSPLHF. CDR3 coding DNA: TGTGCCAGCAGTTACTCCCACAGGCCGCCTGACTCACCCCTCCACTTT. The rearrangement links TRBV6-5 to TRBJ1-6, with D maybe TRBD1 (5 bases). The V gene's germline CDR1 is MNHEY and CDR2 SVGAGI. This CDR3 has 16 residues. Between the trimmed V and J ends, which lost 0 bases and 10 bases, there was a span of 16 bases.

CDR3 nucleotide sequence: TGTGCCAGCAGTTACTCGACAGGGACATCCTACGAGCAGTACTTC. Translation: CASSYSTGTSYEQYF. The chain is built from TRBV6-5 and TRBJ2-5; 7 positions match TRBD1. Judging by the DNA end, TRBJ2-7 fits better; the J call may be wrong. The CDR3 sequence is 15 residues long. CDR1 and CDR2 from the germline V gene are MNHEY and SVGAGI.

The genes are TRBV6-6 and TRBJ1-6; a weak D match, TRBD1 (5 bases). The CDR3 length is 14 residues. Germline CDR1 and CDR2: MNHNY and SVGAGI (reference sequence). Trimming cost V 5 bases and J 10 bases, with 15 bases left between them. The CDR3 DNA reads TGTGCCAGCAGTCTGGGACTGGAACTCTCACCCCTCCACTTT. Translated, it gives CASSLGLELSPLHF.

The rearrangement joins TRBV2 to TRBJ2-2; no reliable D call. Per germline, CDR1 SNHLY and CDR2 FYNNEI. Trimming stripped 3 bases from V and 4 bases from J, with 9 bases between. There are 14 residues in the CDR3. This CDR3 is CASSEVRSTGELFF. CDR3 nucleotide sequence: TGTGCCAGCAGTGAGGTACGGTCCACCGGGGAGCTGTTTTTT.

This clone was recorded only once. The chain combines TRBV11-3 with TRBJ2-7, with unresolved D. The CDR3 length is 15 residues. Per germline, CDR1 SGHNT and CDR2 YENEEA. Trimming took 2 bases from V and 4 from J, leaving 15 bases between them. The CDR3 sequence is CASSLILGGYYEQYF. The DNA of the CDR3 is TGTGCCAGCAGCTTAATCCTCGGCGGCTATTACGAGCAGTACTTC.

The rearrangement links TRBV5-5 to TRBJ1-4; TRBD1 is a possible D gene (5 bases). This CDR3 has 13 amino acids. Germline CDR1 and CDR2: SGHKS and YYEKEE (reference sequence). V lost 2 bases, J lost 6 bases, and 8 bases lay in between. In DNA, the CDR3 is TGTGCCAGCAGCTTCGGGGGGGATGAAAAACTGTTTTTT. It translates to CASSFGGDEKLFF.

This chain connects TRBV29-1 to TRBJ1-1, with D possibly TRBD1 on 5 matching bases. CDR1 and CDR2 (germline): SQVTM, ANQGSEA. Between the trimmed V and J ends, which lost 5 bases and 5 bases, there was a span of 15 bases. This CDR3 spans 13 amino acids. The CDR3 DNA is TGCAGCGTTTGGGTAGGGGCGAATACTGAAGCTTTCTTT. As protein: CSVWVGANTEAFF.

The J gene is TRBJ1-1, the V gene TRBV21-1; the D call of TRBD1 is as the table states it, not checked on the DNA. TRBV21-1 is designated a pseudogene. The CDR3 has 20 amino acids. The CDR3 DNA reads TGTGCCAGCACCCAGGAAAGGGTAGCCAGGGGGCGAAATCGTGACACTGAAGCTTTCTTT. Its translation is CASTQERVARGRNRDTEAFF.

The rearrangement joins TRBV2 to TRBJ1-2; 7 bases line up with TRBD1. The CDR3 is 17 amino acids. The junction had 13 bases not matched to a gene; V was cut back by 6 bases and J by 0 bases. The germline V gene has CDR1 SNHLY and CDR2 FYNNEI. The CDR3: CASRRLDGDRANYGYTF. The DNA for the CDR3 is TGTGCCAGCAGGCGGTTAGATGGAGACAGGGCTAACTATGGCTACACCTTC.

The CDR3 is CASSLARVSNQPQHF. The CDR3 bases are TGTGCCAGCAGCTTGGCCAGGGTTAGCAATCAGCCCCAGCATTTT. This rearrangement joins TRBV5-4 to TRBJ1-5; D perhaps matches TRBD1 (5 bases). The germline V gene encodes CDR1 SGHNT and CDR2 YYREEE (reference sequence). V gave up 0 bases and J gave up 0 bases, with 7 bases separating them. This CDR3 is built from 15 residues.

This rearrangement joins TRBV5-1 to TRBJ2-2; perhaps D is TRBD1 or TRBD2 (5 bases each). The CDR3 is made up of 14 amino acids. Trimming took 4 bases from V and 5 from J, leaving 12 bases between them. Germline V CDR1 and CDR2: SGHRS, YFSETQ. CDR3 protein: CASSLGERTGELFF. The CDR3 region has the DNA TGCGCCAGCAGCCTGGGGGAGCGGACCGGGGAGCTGTTTTTT.

Only one count was recorded for this clone. The rearrangement uses TRBV29-1 and TRBJ1-2; D unclear. The germline CDR1 and CDR2 sequences are SQVTM and ANQGSEA. The germline V and J ends were trimmed by 4 bases and 3 bases, with 6 bases remaining between them. The CDR3 spans 11 residues. The DNA for the CDR3 is TGCAGCGTTGGGGAGGACTATGGCTACACCTTC. Translated: CSVGEDYGYTF.

The rearrangement links TRBV7-9 to TRBJ2-5, with no clear D. Germline lookup yields CDR1 SEHNR and CDR2 FQNEAQ (reference sequence). The CDR3 is made up of 14 amino acids. V lost 3 bases and J lost 4, with 12 bases in between. The CDR3 is CASSFLSQAETQYF. The DNA of the CDR3 is TGTGCCAGCAGCTTCCTGTCCCAGGCAGAGACCCAGTACTTC.

The J gene is TRBJ2-1, the V gene TRBV15; 7 positions agree with TRBD1. V gave up 7 bases and J gave up 7 bases; unmatched junction bases: 10. This CDR3 comprises 14 residues. The germline CDR1 and CDR2 sequences are LNHNV and YYDKDF (reference sequence). The CDR3 here is CATTPTGSGNEQFF. CDR3 nucleotides: TGTGCCACCACCCCGACAGGGTCAGGGAATGAGCAGTTCTTC.

V is TRBV2 and J is TRBJ1-1; TRBD1 aligns across 7 bases. V was pared by 5 bases and J by 3 bases, with 6 bases of the junction left unmatched. The CDR3 sequence is 14 residues long. CDR1 is SNHLY and CDR2 is FYNNEI in the germline V gene. In DNA, the CDR3 is TGTGCCAGCAGTTATCAGGGGGGCTACACTGAAGCTTTCTTT. Protein product: CASSYQGGYTEAFF.

The CDR3 nucleotides are TGTGCCAGCAGCCAGGGGCTAGCGGTAGCCTACGAGCAGTACTTC. Translated: CASSQGLAVAYEQYF. The chain joins TRBV6-1 to TRBJ2-7; a possible D gene is TRBD2 (7 bases). This CDR3 comprises 15 residues. CDR1 is MNHNS, CDR2 SASEGT, per germline. The germline V and J ends were trimmed by 6 bases and 2 bases, with 17 bases remaining between them.

This clone appeared a single time. The V and J genes are TRBV19 and TRBJ1-3; tentatively, D is TRBD1 (5 bases). Trimming removed 9 bases at V and 0 bases at J, with 15 bases between. The germline gives CDR1 LNHDA, CDR2 SQIVND (reference sequence). The CDR3 is 15 residues long. CDR3 nucleotides: TGTGCCAGCCGAAAGGGGCTTCCCTCTGGAAACACCATATATTTT. Protein: CASRKGLPSGNTIYF.

The chain uses TRBV19 and TRBJ2-3; 10 positions match TRBD1. With 3 bases clipped from V and 2 bases from J, the junction kept 2 bases outside the gene matches. From germline, CDR1 is LNHDA and CDR2 SQIVND (reference sequence). The CDR3 consists of 15 residues. The CDR3 sequence: CASSMGQGYTDTQYF. The CDR3 DNA is TGTGCCAGTAGTATGGGACAGGGGTACACAGATACGCAGTATTTT.

The chain joins TRBV9 to TRBJ1-1, with D hard to call. Looked up from germline, CDR1 is SGDLS and CDR2 is YYNGEE. The CDR3 is 14 amino acids. V was shortened by 1 base and J by 2 bases, with 9 bases between the two germline ends. For the CDR3, the DNA is TGTGCCAGCAGCGTATCCGGGATCAACACTGAAGCTTTCTTT. Amino acid sequence: CASSVSGINTEAFF.